This entry describes one T cell receptor beta chain. These data originate in a study of blood T cell repertoires in COVID-19. The CDR3 loop spans 12 amino acids. The V end was cut by 3 bases, the J end by 8 bases, with 9 bases between. Germline V gives CDR1 SGHRS, CDR2 YFSETQ. Clones were read by immunoSEQ multiplex PCR, and TCRdb kept only the in-frame ones, dropping some. In the table there are roughly 230,000 clones, 90% of which are singletons. The sequencing input was peripheral blood. This clonotype originated in a woman in her sixties with COVID-19, enrolled during active disease. This chain connects TRBV5-1 to TRBJ2-1; D ambiguous. CDR3 in amino acids: CASSSRFDEQFF. The CDR3 DNA is TGCGCCAGCAGCTCCCGGTTTGATGAGCAGTTCTTC. The whole variable domain, filled in from reference TRBV5-1 and TRBJ2-1, reads KAGVTQTPRYLIKTRGQQVTLSCSPISGHRSVSWYQQTPGQGLQFLFEYFSETQRNKGNFPGRFSGRQFSNSRSEMNVSTLELGDSALYLCASSSRFDEQFFGPGTRLTVL.